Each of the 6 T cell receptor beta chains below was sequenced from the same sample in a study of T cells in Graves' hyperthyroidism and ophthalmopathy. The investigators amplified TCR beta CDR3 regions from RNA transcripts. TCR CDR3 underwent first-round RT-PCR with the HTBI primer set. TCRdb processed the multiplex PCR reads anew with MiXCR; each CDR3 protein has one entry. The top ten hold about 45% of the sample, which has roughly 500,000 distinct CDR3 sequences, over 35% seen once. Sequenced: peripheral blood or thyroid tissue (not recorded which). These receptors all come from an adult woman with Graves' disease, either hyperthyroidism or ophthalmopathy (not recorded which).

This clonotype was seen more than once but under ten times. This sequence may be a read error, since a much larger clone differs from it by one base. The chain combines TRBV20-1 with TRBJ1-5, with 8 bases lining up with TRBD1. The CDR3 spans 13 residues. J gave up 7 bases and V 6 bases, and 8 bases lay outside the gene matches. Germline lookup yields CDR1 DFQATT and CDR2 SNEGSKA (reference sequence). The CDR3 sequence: CSAAGGAGQPQHF. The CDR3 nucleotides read TGCAGTGCCGCAGGGGGCGCAGGGCAGCCCCAGCATTTT.

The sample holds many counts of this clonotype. The CDR3 sequence is CSATGIQETQYF. The CDR3 nucleotides are TGCAGCGCTACAGGGATACAAGAGACCCAGTACTTC. V usage is TRBV29-1 and J usage is TRBJ2-5, with a weak D call TRBD1 (6 bases). This CDR3 is 12 amino acids long. Germline lookup yields CDR1 SQVTM and CDR2 ANQGSEA. Trimming took off 7 bases at V and 2 bases at J, with 11 bases between the two ends.

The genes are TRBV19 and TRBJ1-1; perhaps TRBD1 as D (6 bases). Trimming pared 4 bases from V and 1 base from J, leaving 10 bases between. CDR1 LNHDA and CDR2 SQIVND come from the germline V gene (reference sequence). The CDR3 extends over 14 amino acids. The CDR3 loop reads CASSTRQENTEAFF. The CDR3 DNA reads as TGTGCCAGTAGTACCCGACAGGAGAACACTGAAGCTTTCTTT.

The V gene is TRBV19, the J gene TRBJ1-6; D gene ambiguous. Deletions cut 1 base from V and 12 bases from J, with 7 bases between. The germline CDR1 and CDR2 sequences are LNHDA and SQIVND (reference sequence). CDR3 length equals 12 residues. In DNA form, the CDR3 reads TGTGCCAGTAGTATAGGAGGACGACCCCTCCACTTT. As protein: CASSIGGRPLHF.

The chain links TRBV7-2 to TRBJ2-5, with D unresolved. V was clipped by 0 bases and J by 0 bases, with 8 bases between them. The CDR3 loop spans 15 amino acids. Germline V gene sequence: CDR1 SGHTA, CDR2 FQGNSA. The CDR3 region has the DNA TGTGCCAGCAGCTTAGCGCGCAGCTACCAAGAGACCCAGTACTTC. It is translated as CASSLARSYQETQYF.

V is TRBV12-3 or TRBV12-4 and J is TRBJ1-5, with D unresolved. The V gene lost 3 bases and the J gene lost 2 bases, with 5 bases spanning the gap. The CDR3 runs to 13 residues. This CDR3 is CASSFNGNQPQHF. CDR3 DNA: TGTGCCAGCAGTTTCAATGGCAATCAGCCCCAGCATTTT.